The 2 T cell receptor beta chains below all came from one sample that was sequenced in a study of Ad26.COV2.S vaccination and SARS-CoV-2 variants. Assay: immunoSEQ multiplex PCR; the TCRdb copy retains only in-frame clones and omits some. The sample has roughly 140,000 clones, roughly 85% seen once. The specimen was peripheral blood, collected after recovery from COVID-19. The origin of the receptors is a human donor who had recovered from COVID-19.

The chain recombines TRBV6-6 with TRBJ2-1; D may correspond to TRBD1 or TRBD2 (6 bases each). Germline V CDR1 and CDR2: MNHNY, SVGAGI (reference sequence). The CDR3 is 13 amino acids. Trimming cost V 4 bases and J 8 bases, with 12 bases left between them. CDR3 DNA sequence: TGTGCCAGCAGTTCACACAGGGAGGATGAGCAGTTCTTC. This encodes CASSSHREDEQFF.

The V and J genes are TRBV28 and TRBJ2-3, with D perhaps matching TRBD1 or TRBD2 (5 bases each). Germline CDR1 and CDR2: MDHEN and SYDVKM. The CDR3 contains 15 residues. Trimming removed 5 bases at V and 4 bases at J, with 16 bases between. This CDR3 is CASSLPGRKADTQYF. CDR3 nucleotide sequence: TGTGCCAGCAGTCTTCCGGGGCGTAAGGCAGATACGCAGTATTTT.